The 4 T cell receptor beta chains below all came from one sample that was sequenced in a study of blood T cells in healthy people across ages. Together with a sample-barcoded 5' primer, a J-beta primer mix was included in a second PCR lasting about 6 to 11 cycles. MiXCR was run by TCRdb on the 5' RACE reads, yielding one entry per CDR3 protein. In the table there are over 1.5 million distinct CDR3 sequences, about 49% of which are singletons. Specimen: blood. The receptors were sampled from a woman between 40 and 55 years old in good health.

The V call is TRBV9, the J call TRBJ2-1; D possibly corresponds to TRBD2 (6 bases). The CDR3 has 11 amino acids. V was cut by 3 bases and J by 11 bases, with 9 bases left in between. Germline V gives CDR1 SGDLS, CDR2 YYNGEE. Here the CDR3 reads CASSAGSQQFF. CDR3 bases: TGTGCCAGCAGCGCCGGGAGTCAGCAGTTCTTC.

The CDR3 loop is CASSIRLASSTDTQYF. CDR3 in DNA: TGTGCCAGCAGCATTCGACTAGCGAGTAGCACAGATACGCAGTATTTT. The chain couples TRBV12-1 to TRBJ2-3; TRBD2 is the table's D call and was not checked against the DNA. TRBV12-1 is termed a pseudogene. This CDR3 spans 16 amino acids.

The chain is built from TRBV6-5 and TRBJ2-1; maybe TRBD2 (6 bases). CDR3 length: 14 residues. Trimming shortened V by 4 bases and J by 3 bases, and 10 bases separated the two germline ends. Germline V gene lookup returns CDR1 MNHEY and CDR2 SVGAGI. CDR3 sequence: CASSFRGYYNEQFF. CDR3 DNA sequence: TGTGCCAGCAGTTTTCGGGGGTACTACAATGAGCAGTTCTTC.

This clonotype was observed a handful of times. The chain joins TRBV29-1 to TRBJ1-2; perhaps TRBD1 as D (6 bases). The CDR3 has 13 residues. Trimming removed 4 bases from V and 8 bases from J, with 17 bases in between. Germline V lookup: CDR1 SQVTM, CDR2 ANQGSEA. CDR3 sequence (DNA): TGCAGCGTTGCCGGGACACCCGTGGAGGGCTACACCTTC. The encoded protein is CSVAGTPVEGYTF.